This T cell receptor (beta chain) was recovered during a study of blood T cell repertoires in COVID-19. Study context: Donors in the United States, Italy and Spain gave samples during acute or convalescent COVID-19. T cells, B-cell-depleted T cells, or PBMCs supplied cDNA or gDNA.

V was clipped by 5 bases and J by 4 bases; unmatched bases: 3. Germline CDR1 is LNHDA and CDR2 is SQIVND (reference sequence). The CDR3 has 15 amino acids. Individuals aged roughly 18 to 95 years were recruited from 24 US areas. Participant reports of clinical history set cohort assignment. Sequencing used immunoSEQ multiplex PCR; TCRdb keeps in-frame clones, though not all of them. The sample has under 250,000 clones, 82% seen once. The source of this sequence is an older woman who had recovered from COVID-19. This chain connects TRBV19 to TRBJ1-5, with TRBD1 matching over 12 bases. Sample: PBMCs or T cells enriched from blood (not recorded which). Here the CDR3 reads CASSPGQGANQPQHF. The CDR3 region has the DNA TGTGCCAGTAGTCCGGGACAGGGGGCTAATCAGCCCCAGCATTTT.